This is a list of T cell receptor beta chains from one sample in a study of blood T cell repertoires in COVID-19. The repertoire was sequenced with immunoSEQ multiplex PCR; TCRdb's copy has only in-frame clones and lacks some. This sample yields 310,000 or so clones, of which approximately 91% are seen a single time; roughly 12% belongs to the top ten. Sequencing was done on a sample of peripheral blood. All receptors come from a woman aged 25-40 years with COVID-19, enrolled during active disease. Each CDR3 is given with its conserved first and last residue. The D gene is left open where the match is weak. Some rows have no size entry. The others give once, few or many, or a class for an expanded clone.

NA	15	TRBV30	TRBJ1-4	NA	CAWSGSPTGTEKLFF	TGTGCCTGGTCCGGGAGTCCGACTGGGACTGAAAAACTGTTTTTT
few	11	TRBV7-6	TRBJ2-7	NA	CASSLRGEQYF	TGTGCCAGCAGCTTAAGAGGGGAGCAGTACTTC
NA	13	TRBV30	TRBJ1-5	NA	CAWSPEDYQPQHF	TGTGCCTGGAGCCCAGAAGACTATCAGCCCCAGCATTTT
once	16	TRBV28	TRBJ1-1	TRBD1	CASSFPLTGANTEAFF	TGTGCCAGCAGTTTCCCACTCACAGGGGCGAACACTGAAGCTTTCTTT
NA	13	TRBV7-9	TRBJ2-4	NA	CATAGLAKNIQYF	TGTGCCACCGCAGGGTTAGCCAAAAACATTCAGTACTTC
NA	14	TRBV10-2	TRBJ1-5	NA	CASSDRTENQPQHF	TGCGCCAGCAGTGATAGGACAGAAAATCAGCCCCAGCATTTT
NA	13	TRBV19	TRBJ1-1	TRBD1	CASIRQGSTEAFF	TGTGCCAGTATTCGACAGGGTAGCACTGAAGCTTTCTTT
NA	16	TRBV28	TRBJ2-5	TRBD2	CASSPSLAGGQETQYF	TGTGCCAGCAGTCCCTCTCTAGCGGGAGGGCAAGAGACCCAGTACTTC
NA	15	TRBV2	TRBJ2-1	TRBD2	CASSETSGTYNEQFF	TGTGCCAGCAGTGAGACTAGCGGGACGTACAATGAGCAGTTCTTC
NA	13	TRBV28	TRBJ2-7	NA	CASSWGGTGEQCF	TGTGCCAGCAGTTGGGGCGGGACGGGCGAGCAGTGCTTC
NA	15	TRBV7-2	TRBJ2-7	TRBD2	CASSLGGSGSYEQYF	TGTGCCAGCAGCTTAGGCGGGAGTGGCTCCTACGAGCAGTACTTC
NA	12	TRBV3-1/TRBV3-2	TRBJ1-1	NA	CASSRANTEAFF	TGTGCCAGCAGCCGGGCCAACACTGAAGCTTTCTTT
NA	15	TRBV6-5	TRBJ2-2	TRBD2	CASSSQAGGHGELFF	TGTGCCAGCAGTTCCCAAGCGGGAGGTCACGGGGAGCTGTTTTTT
NA	13	TRBV7-3	TRBJ2-5	NA	CASSLNSGETQYF	TGTGCCAGCAGCTTAAACAGCGGAGAGACCCAGTACTTC
NA	13	TRBV6-6	TRBJ2-1	NA	CASDNWEGGWQFF	TGTGCCAGCGATAATTGGGAAGGGGGTTGGCAGTTCTTC
few	16	TRBV30	TRBJ1-5	TRBD1	CAWSMTGGAPDQPQHF	TGTGCCTGGAGTATGACAGGGGGGGCCCCTGACCAGCCCCAGCATTTT
NA	15	TRBV7-3	TRBJ2-5	TRBD2	CASSLGLAGVETQYF	TGTGCCAGCAGCTTAGGACTTGCGGGAGTAGAGACCCAGTACTTC
once	16	TRBV28	TRBJ1-5	TRBD1	CASSPRRWTGDQPQHF	TGTGCCAGCAGTCCCCGGCGTTGGACAGGGGACCAGCCCCAGCATTTT
NA	17	TRBV9	TRBJ1-2	NA	CASSSPVAGGVDWGYTF	TGTGCCAGCAGCTCACCTGTTGCGGGAGGGGTGGACTGGGGCTACACCTTC
NA	14	TRBV2	TRBJ1-2	NA	CASSVAGKGDGYTF	TGTGCCAGCAGTGTGGCAGGGAAGGGTGATGGCTACACCTTC
NA	14	TRBV10-2	TRBJ1-3	NA	CASSEFGGGNTIYF	TGCGCCAGCAGTGAGTTCGGGGGTGGAAACACCATATATTTT
few	13	TRBV29-1	TRBJ1-2	NA	CSVEVAGQDGYTF	TGCAGCGTTGAAGTAGCAGGGCAGGATGGCTACACCTTC
NA	15	TRBV2	TRBJ2-2	TRBD1	CASRRDRTNTGELFF	TGTGCCAGCAGGAGGGACAGGACGAACACCGGGGAGCTGTTTTTT
NA	17	TRBV24-1	TRBJ2-1	TRBD2	CATSDIAGGGSYNEQFF	TGTGCCACCAGTGATATAGCGGGAGGGGGGTCCTACAATGAGCAGTTCTTC
NA	16	TRBV6-6	TRBJ1-5	TRBD1	CASSYSLQGNNQPQHF	TGTGCCAGCAGTTACTCTCTACAGGGGAATAATCAGCCCCAGCATTTT
NA	14	TRBV18	TRBJ1-6	NA	CASSPSRENSPLHF	TGTGCCAGCTCACCATCCAGGGAAAATTCACCCCTCCACTTT
NA	15	TRBV6-5	TRBJ1-6	NA	CASTRGLSYNSPLHF	TGTGCCAGCACCCGGGGACTCTCCTATAATTCACCCCTCCACTTT
NA	16	TRBV4-1	TRBJ2-7	TRBD1	CASSQVGGTGLYEQYF	TGCGCCAGCAGCCAAGTGGGGGGGACAGGGCTCTACGAGCAGTACTTC
NA	13	TRBV5-4	TRBJ2-7	NA	CASSLHRVNEQYF	TGTGCCAGCAGCTTGCACAGGGTCAACGAGCAGTACTTC
once	12	TRBV24-1	TRBJ1-5	NA	CATSDLNQPQHF	TGTGCCACCAGTGACTTAAATCAGCCCCAGCATTTT
NA	16	TRBV27	TRBJ2-3	TRBD2	CATMLGAGGPTDTQYF	TGTGCCACTATGTTGGGGGCGGGAGGGCCCACAGATACGCAGTATTTT
few	19	TRBV6-6	TRBJ2-1	TRBD2	CASSNFGLAETSSYNEQFF	TGTGCCAGCAGCAACTTCGGACTAGCGGAAACGAGCTCCTACAATGAGCAGTTCTTC
NA	16	TRBV18	TRBJ2-7	TRBD2	CASSPFSGRTNDEQYF	TGTGCCAGCTCCCCATTTAGCGGGAGGACGAACGACGAGCAGTACTTC
NA	14	TRBV6-5	TRBJ2-1	NA	CASSRGPLANEQFF	TGTGCCAGCAGTCGCGGACCCCTAGCCAATGAGCAGTTCTTC
once	14	TRBV4-1	TRBJ2-7	NA	CASSQDRQNYEQYF	TGCGCCAGCAGCCAAGATCGACAGAACTACGAGCAGTACTTC
NA	14	TRBV5-1	TRBJ2-1	NA	CASSLGGEYNEQFF	TGCGCCAGCAGCTTGGGCGGGGAGTACAATGAGCAGTTCTTC